The rows below give T cell receptor beta chains drawn from one sample of a study of cytomegalovirus exposure and HLA in healthy donors. Clones were read by immunoSEQ multiplex PCR, and TCRdb kept only the in-frame ones, dropping some. The sample carries 95,000 to 100,000 clones, about 80% recorded once. Sequenced sample: PBMCs. These receptors came from a man aged 55 to 70 in good health and CMV-seropositive. Both conserved end residues are part of each CDR3. A D gene is named only where the DNA matches it firmly. Expanded clones are given a class, and other clones once, few, many or no size at all.

d_gene,v_gene,j_gene,abundance,CDR3aa,CDR3nt
TRBD2,TRBV12-5,TRBJ2-7,NA,CASGPSGNSYEQYF,TGTGCTAGTGGTCCTAGCGGGAACTCCTACGAGCAGTACTTC
TRBD1,TRBV27,TRBJ1-6,NA,CASSFSGQGGAYNSPLHF,TGTGCCAGCAGTTTCTCGGGACAGGGAGGGGCCTATAATTCACCCCTCCACTTT
TRBD2,TRBV2,TRBJ2-1,NA,CASTYSSGGADEQFF,TGTGCCAGCACCTACTCTAGCGGGGGGGCCGATGAGCAGTTCTTC
TRBD1,TRBV29-1,TRBJ2-7,NA,CSVASGTGVSEQYF,TGCAGCGTTGCCTCCGGGACAGGGGTCAGCGAGCAGTACTTC
NA,TRBV7-6,TRBJ1-3,NA,CASSLGINPNSYSGNTIYF,TGTGCCAGCAGCTTAGGCATTAATCCCAACAGCTACTCTGGAAACACCATATATTTT
NA,TRBV5-1,TRBJ2-1,NA,CASRTAASFNEQFF,TGCGCCAGCAGGACTGCGGCTAGCTTTAATGAGCAGTTCTTC
TRBD2,TRBV6-6,TRBJ2-2,NA,CASSRGGAGTGELFF,TGTGCCAGCAGCCGCGGGGGGGCGGGCACCGGGGAGCTGTTTTTT
NA,TRBV11-3,TRBJ2-3,NA,CASSLGGSTDTQYF,TGTGCCAGCAGCTTAGGAGGGAGCACAGATACGCAGTATTTT
NA,TRBV30,TRBJ2-5,NA,CAWSRLGAETQYF,TGTGCCTGGAGTCGGTTGGGCGCCGAGACCCAGTACTTC
TRBD1,TRBV7-6,TRBJ2-7,NA,CASSLGLTRGLIYEQYF,TGTGCCAGCAGCTTAGGGTTGACCAGGGGGCTTATTTACGAGCAGTACTTC
NA,TRBV21-1,TRBJ1-5,once,CASSNPPGGRGGNQPQHF,TGTGCCAGCAGCAACCCCCCGGGGGGAAGAGGGGGCAATCAGCCCCAGCATTTT
NA,TRBV27,TRBJ2-7,few,CASSLTTSSYEQYF,TGTGCCAGCAGTTTAACGACAAGCTCCTACGAGCAGTACTTC
NA,TRBV7-9,TRBJ2-7,NA,CASSQGLSSYEQYF,TGTGCCAGCAGCCAGGGCCTCAGCTCCTACGAGCAGTACTTC
NA,TRBV7-2,TRBJ1-6,few,CASSRRRDSPLHF,TGTGCCAGCAGCCGGAGGAGGGATTCACCCCTCCACTTT
NA,TRBV4-1,TRBJ1-5,NA,CASSQDRWEGQPQHF,TGCGCCAGCAGCCAAGATCGTTGGGAGGGCCAGCCCCAGCATTTT
NA,TRBV2,TRBJ1-2,NA,CASSPDSNYGYTF,TGTGCCAGCAGTCCAGACAGTAACTATGGCTACACCTTC
TRBD1,TRBV5-1,TRBJ2-1,NA,CASSLGTGGNEQFF,TGCGCCAGCAGCTTGGGAACAGGGGGCAATGAGCAGTTCTTC
NA,TRBV19,TRBJ2-5,NA,CATRRGGNQETQYF,TGTGCCACCAGGAGGGGGGGTAACCAAGAGACCCAGTACTTC
NA,TRBV19,TRBJ2-3,NA,CASSRLAVNTDTQYF,TGTGCCAGTAGTAGATTAGCGGTAAACACAGATACGCAGTATTTT
TRBD1,TRBV29-1,TRBJ1-2,NA,CSALGQGPGYTF,TGCAGCGCCCTGGGACAGGGTCCCGGCTACACCTTC
NA,TRBV7-9,TRBJ2-7,NA,CASNQGAGQSPYEQYF,TGTGCCAGCAACCAAGGGGCGGGACAGTCTCCCTACGAGCAGTACTTC
NA,TRBV7-9,TRBJ2-7,NA,CASSRTGLEREQYF,TGTGCCAGCAGCCGGACTGGACTGGAAAGGGAGCAGTACTTC
TRBD1,TRBV6-4,TRBJ1-2,NA,CASSYWTGEYGYTF,TGTGCCAGCAGTTACTGGACAGGGGAATATGGCTACACCTTC
NA,TRBV27,TRBJ1-2,NA,CASSFWAGEGGYTF,TGTGCCAGCAGTTTTTGGGCAGGGGAGGGAGGCTACACCTTC
TRBD1,TRBV27,TRBJ1-2,once,CASSPGQGFNYGYTF,TGTGCCAGCAGTCCAGGACAGGGATTTAACTATGGCTACACCTTC
TRBD1,TRBV5-1,TRBJ2-2,NA,CASGRTGPTGELFF,TGCGCCAGCGGCCGGACAGGGCCCACCGGGGAGCTGTTTTTT
TRBD1,TRBV11-1,TRBJ2-3,NA,CASSLDPPGGYTDTQYF,TGTGCCAGCAGCTTAGATCCGCCAGGGGGCTACACAGATACGCAGTATTTT
NA,TRBV6-6,TRBJ1-6,NA,CASSYPGYHDSPLHF,TGTGCCAGCAGTTACCCAGGGTACCACGATTCACCCCTCCACTTT
NA,TRBV2,TRBJ1-3,NA,CASRLDRSSGNTIYF,TGTGCCAGCCGGCTTGACAGGAGTTCTGGAAACACCATATATTTT
NA,TRBV6-1,TRBJ1-6,NA,CASSAGPYNSPLHF,TGTGCCAGCAGTGCAGGGCCCTATAATTCACCCCTCCACTTT
NA,TRBV2,TRBJ2-7,few,CATRQSYEQYF,TGTGCCACCCGACAGTCCTACGAGCAGTACTTC
TRBD2,TRBV30,TRBJ2-1,NA,CAWSVQRGANYNEQFF,TGTGCCTGGAGTGTACAGCGGGGGGCGAATTACAATGAGCAGTTCTTC
NA,TRBV18,TRBJ2-2,few,CASSPARMNTGELFF,TGTGCCAGCTCACCTGCGCGAATGAACACCGGGGAGCTGTTTTTT
NA,TRBV6-1,TRBJ1-6,NA,CASGGGQGNSPLHF,TGTGCCAGCGGGGGGGGACAAGGCAATTCACCCCTCCACTTT
NA,TRBV11-1,TRBJ2-7,few,CASSFGGYEQYF,TGTGCCAGCAGCTTTGGAGGGTACGAGCAGTACTTC
TRBD2,TRBV7-3,TRBJ2-1,NA,CASSPSGGVTEQFF,TGTGCCAGCAGCCCTAGCGGGGGGGTAACTGAGCAGTTCTTC
TRBD2,TRBV19,TRBJ2-1,NA,CASNLAGGPYNEQFF,TGTGCCAGTAATCTAGCGGGGGGGCCCTACAATGAGCAGTTCTTC
NA,TRBV11-2,TRBJ2-7,NA,CASSAGAGVYEQYF,TGTGCCAGCAGCGCTGGGGCAGGGGTGTACGAGCAGTACTTC
NA,TRBV5-1,TRBJ2-5,NA,CASSLEGQWGLGQETQYF,TGCGCCAGCAGCTTGGAGGGGCAGTGGGGGCTGGGGCAAGAGACCCAGTACTTC
TRBD1,TRBV2,TRBJ2-7,few,CASSPDRGLTF,TGTGCCAGCAGTCCAGACAGGGGGCTAACCTTC
TRBD1,TRBV7-3,TRBJ2-7,NA,CASSATGGLDEQYF,TGTGCCAGCAGCGCGACAGGGGGGCTAGACGAGCAGTACTTC
NA,TRBV7-9,TRBJ1-4,NA,CASSLRMGGGPEKLFF,TGTGCCAGCAGCTTAAGGATGGGGGGGGGCCCGGAAAAACTGTTTTTT
NA,TRBV2,TRBJ1-6,NA,CASSEFTAYNSPLHF,TGTGCCAGCAGTGAATTCACAGCCTATAATTCACCCCTCCACTTT
NA,TRBV5-1,TRBJ1-2,NA,CASSLGGAKDSYGYTF,TGCGCCAGCAGCTTGGGAGGGGCTAAGGACAGCTATGGCTACACCTTC